Shown below are 13 T cell receptor beta chains from a single sample sequenced in a study of early stage breast cancer tumors. Here immunoSEQ multiplex PCR was the method, and the copy in TCRdb shows in-frame clones only, minus some. The sample lists under 45,000 clones, 70% to 80% occurring once. The sequenced sample consisted of blood. The receptor set was obtained from a person aged 45 to 60 with breast cancer.

The rearrangement links TRBV9 to TRBJ1-2, with D tentatively TRBD1 (5 bases). Deletions cut 4 bases from V and 4 bases from J, with 14 bases between. Germline V CDR1 and CDR2: SGDLS, YYNGEE. CDR3 length equals 14 residues. CDR3 nucleotide sequence: TGTGCCAGCAGCACGCGGGACCTCTTCTATGGCTACACCTTC. Its protein is CASSTRDLFYGYTF.

V and J are TRBV5-1 and TRBJ2-2; 8 bases are shared with TRBD1. Germline assignment: CDR1 SGHRS and CDR2 YFSETQ. The CDR3 totals 15 residues. V lost 3 bases to trimming and J lost 0 bases; unmatched junction nucleotides: 1. The CDR3 coding sequence is TGCGCCAGCAGCTCGACAGGGGCGAACACCGGGGAGCTGTTTTTT. Its translation is CASSSTGANTGELFF.

This clone appeared once. The gene calls are TRBV18 and TRBJ1-1, with 11 bases fitting TRBD1. Germline CDR1 reads KGHSH; CDR2 reads LQKENI. The CDR3 runs to 16 residues. V dropped 6 bases and J dropped 3; count of bases not matched to a gene: 9. CDR3 region: CASSGRTGGADTEAFF. CDR3 coding DNA: TGTGCCAGCTCTGGTCGGACAGGGGGCGCCGACACTGAAGCTTTCTTT.

The chain is built from TRBV25-1 and TRBJ2-1; the D gene is possibly TRBD2 (6 bases). The CDR3 consists of 15 residues. Germline lookup yields CDR1 MGHDK and CDR2 SYGVNS. V shed 2 bases and J shed 5 bases, with 13 bases lying between them. The CDR3 region is CASSELGRGDNEQFF. The CDR3 nucleotides read TGTGCCAGCAGTGAACTCGGGCGGGGCGACAATGAGCAGTTCTTC.

The gene calls are TRBV11-2 and TRBJ2-7, with 9 nucleotides matching TRBD1. There are 14 residues in the CDR3. V shed 4 bases and J 5 bases; nucleotides not matched to a gene: 6. Looked up from germline, CDR1 is SGHAT and CDR2 is FQNNGV. The CDR3 sequence: CASSSGTGFNEQYF. The CDR3 nucleotides are TGTGCCAGCAGCTCCGGGACAGGGTTCAACGAGCAGTACTTC.

This clone is a singleton in its sample. The gene calls are TRBV21-1 and TRBJ2-7; the listed D gene, TRBD2, was not tested against the DNA. TRBV21-1 is assigned pseudogene status. The CDR3 is made up of 16 amino acids. The CDR3 region is CASSKLPSGASYEQYV. As DNA, the CDR3 is TGTGCCAGCAGCAAACTCCCTAGCGGGGCCTCCTACGAGCAGTACGTC.

The chain uses TRBV10-3 and TRBJ2-7; 8 bases align to TRBD1. The CDR3 is made up of 15 amino acids. The ends lost 0 bases at V and 2 bases at J; junction bases unmatched: 3. Per the germline V gene, CDR1 is ENHRY and CDR2 is SYGVKD. The CDR3 sequence: CAISESETGAYEQYF. CDR3 DNA: TGTGCCATCAGTGAGTCAGAGACAGGGGCCTACGAGCAGTACTTC.

The DNA for the CDR3 is TGTGCCAGCAGCGGACAGTTAAGCACCGGGGAGCTGTTTTTT. Amino acid sequence: CASSGQLSTGELFF. The rearrangement links TRBV9 to TRBJ2-2; a weak D match, TRBD1 (5 bases). Trimming cost V 3 bases and J 4 bases, with 10 bases left between them. This CDR3 region has 14 residues. Germline V gene lookup returns CDR1 SGDLS and CDR2 YYNGEE.

The chain links TRBV7-2 to TRBJ2-5; 8 positions match TRBD2. Looked up from germline, CDR1 is SGHTA and CDR2 is FQGNSA. J lost 4 bases, V lost 4 bases, and 14 bases had no gene match. The CDR3 totals 17 residues. The CDR3 DNA reads TGTGCCAGCAGCTCGGATTACGGGACCGGGAGGGGAGAGACCCAGTACTTC. This codes for CASSSDYGTGRGETQYF.

A few counts support this clone. V usage is TRBV5-6 and J usage is TRBJ2-7; 8 nucleotides agree with TRBD1. Germline V gene sequence: CDR1 SGHDT, CDR2 YYEEEE. V was pared by 5 bases and J by 2 bases, with 6 bases of the junction left unmatched. This CDR3 is 14 amino acids long. CDR3 bases: TGTGCCAGCAGGGGGCAGGGGGCCCCCTACGAGCAGTACGTC. This translates into CASRGQGAPYEQYV.

This rearrangement joins TRBV9 to TRBJ2-7; D remains unclear. V dropped 4 bases and J dropped 6 bases, with 11 bases sitting between them. Germline values: CDR1 SGDLS, CDR2 YYNGEE. The CDR3 totals 12 residues. For the CDR3, the DNA is TGTGCCAGCAGCAGCGTCTACGGCGAGCAGTACTTC. Encoded protein: CASSSVYGEQYF.

The rearrangement uses TRBV6-1 and TRBJ2-3, with 10 bases that match TRBD1. Germline V CDR1 and CDR2: MNHNS, SASEGT. Trimming at V came to 8 bases and at J to 2 bases, leaving 4 bases not matched to a gene. The CDR3 is 14 residues long. CDR3 nucleotides: TGTGCCAGCGCGGACAGGGGGAACACAGATACGCAGTATTTT. This codes for CASADRGNTDTQYF.

The chain couples TRBV6-6 to TRBJ1-1; tentatively, D is TRBD1 (5 bases). CDR1 is MNHNY, CDR2 SVGAGI, per germline (reference sequence). The CDR3 has 15 residues. Trimming shortened V by 6 bases and J by 1 base, and 15 bases separated the two germline ends. The CDR3, as DNA: TGTGCCAGCAGCAGAGGGGAGGCGGGGAACACTGAAGCTTTCTTT. Encoded protein: CASSRGEAGNTEAFF.